This T cell receptor (beta chain) was identified in a study of cytomegalovirus exposure and HLA in healthy donors. As for the study in general: Earlier, 100 million to 130 million unique TCR beta sequences were recovered from approximately 180 million T cells by an analysis.

Each of the donors was a healthy bone marrow donor. Donors showed nominal health when sampled, although they likely had unrecorded immune exposures. The CDR3 contains 15 residues. V lost 4 bases, J lost 7 bases, and 16 bases lay in between. Germline V gene data show CDR1 as SNHLY and CDR2 as FYNNEI. With regard to this clone: Its cognate antigen is unknown.

Use of 60 Vbeta and 13 Jbeta primers characterized the PCR. Sequenced by immunoSEQ multiplex PCR; TCRdb stores in-frame clones only, minus some. The sample lists nearly 200,000 clones, approximately 78% occurring once. Regarding the study as a whole: Rates of TCR association differed by HLA locus in a later analysis, with DRB1 highest and HLA-C lowest.

This TCR was sampled from a woman between 50 and 59 years old in good health and CMV-seropositive. This rearrangement joins TRBV2 to TRBJ1-4, with D possibly being TRBD1 (6 bases). Sequences were obtained from PBMCs. The CDR3 nucleotides are TGTGCCAGCAGTGGACAGGTTTTATATGGTGAAAAACTGTTTTTT. Translation gives CASSGQVLYGEKLFF.